This T cell receptor beta chain was captured by sequencing in a study of shared clonotypes between healthy human individuals. Repertoires were generated with immunoSEQ multiplex PCR, while TCRdb's copy carries only in-frame clones and drops some. Among some 900,000 clones listed, over 75% were seen once. This CDR3 contains 12 residues. The V gene's germline CDR1 is LNHDA and CDR2 SQIVND (reference sequence). Unmatched junction bases numbered 5, after V lost 9 bases and J lost 4 bases. The TCR was taken from a man aged 18 to 35 in good health. The source material was memory CD4+ T cells sorted from blood. As to subset: CD45RA-negative fraction. The V gene is TRBV19, the J gene TRBJ1-2, with 7 positions matching TRBD1. CDR3 protein: CASLGTVYGYTF. The CDR3 DNA follows: TGTGCCAGCCTCGGGACAGTCTATGGCTACACCTTC. The variable domain in full, completed from reference TRBV19 and TRBJ1-2, reads DGGITQSPKYLFRKEGQNVTLSCEQNLNHDAMYWYRQDPGQGLRLIYYSQIVNDFQKGDIAEGYSVSREKKESFPLTVTSAQKNPTAFYLCASLGTVYGYTFGSGTRLTVV.